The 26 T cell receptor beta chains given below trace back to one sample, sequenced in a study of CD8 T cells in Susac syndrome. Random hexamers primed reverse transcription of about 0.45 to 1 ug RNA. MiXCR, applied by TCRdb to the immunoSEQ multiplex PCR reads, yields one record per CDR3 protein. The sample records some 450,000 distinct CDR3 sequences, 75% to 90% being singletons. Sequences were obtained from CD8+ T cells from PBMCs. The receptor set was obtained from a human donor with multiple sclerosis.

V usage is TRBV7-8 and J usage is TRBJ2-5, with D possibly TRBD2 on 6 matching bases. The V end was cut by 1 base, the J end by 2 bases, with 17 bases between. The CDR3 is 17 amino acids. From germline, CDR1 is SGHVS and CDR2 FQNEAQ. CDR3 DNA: TGTGCCAGCAGCTTAGACCGGAGCCGGGAGCTACAAGAGACCCAGTACTTC. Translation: CASSLDRSRELQETQYF.

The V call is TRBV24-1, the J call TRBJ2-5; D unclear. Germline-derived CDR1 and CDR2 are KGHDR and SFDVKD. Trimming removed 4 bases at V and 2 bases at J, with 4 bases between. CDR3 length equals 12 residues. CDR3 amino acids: CATSDEQETQYF. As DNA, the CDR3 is TGTGCCACCAGTGACGAGCAAGAGACCCAGTACTTC.

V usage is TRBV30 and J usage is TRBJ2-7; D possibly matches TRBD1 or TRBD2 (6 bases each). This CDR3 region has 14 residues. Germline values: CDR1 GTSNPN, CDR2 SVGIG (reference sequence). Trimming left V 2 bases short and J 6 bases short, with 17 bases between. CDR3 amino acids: CAWSPMGGAPEQYF. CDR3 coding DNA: TGTGCCTGGAGTCCAATGGGGGGCGCCCCCGAGCAGTACTTC.

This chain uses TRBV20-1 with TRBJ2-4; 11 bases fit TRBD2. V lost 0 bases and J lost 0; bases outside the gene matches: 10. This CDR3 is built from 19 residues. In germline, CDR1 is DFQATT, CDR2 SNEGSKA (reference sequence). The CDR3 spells CSARDVETSGTLAKNIQYF. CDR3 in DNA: TGCAGTGCTAGAGACGTCGAGACTAGCGGGACTCTAGCCAAAAACATTCAGTACTTC.

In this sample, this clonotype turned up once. The CDR3 loop reads CSVEGTGPDNEQFF. CDR3 nucleotides: TGCAGCGTTGAAGGGACAGGGCCAGACAATGAGCAGTTCTTC. The rearrangement joins TRBV29-1 to TRBJ2-1, with 8 bases identical to TRBD1. The CDR3 has 14 residues. The germline CDR1 and CDR2 sequences are SQVTM and ANQGSEA. The ends lost 1 base at V and 5 bases at J; junction bases unmatched: 4.

CDR3 protein: CASSLVPGDLYQETQYF. CDR3 DNA sequence: TGTGCCAGCAGCTTAGTCCCAGGGGACCTGTACCAAGAGACCCAGTACTTC. V gene TRBV13 combines with J gene TRBJ2-5; D might be TRBD1 (6 bases). The CDR3 contains 17 residues. Germline V lookup: CDR1 PRHDT, CDR2 FYEKMQ (reference sequence). V was pared by 1 base and J by 0 bases, with 15 bases between.

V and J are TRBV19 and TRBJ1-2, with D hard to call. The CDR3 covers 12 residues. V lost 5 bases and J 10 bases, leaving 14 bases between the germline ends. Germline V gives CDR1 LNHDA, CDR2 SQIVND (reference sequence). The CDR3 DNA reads TGTGCCAGTAGTGAGAGTAGTTCCGTCTACACCTTC. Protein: CASSESSSVYTF.

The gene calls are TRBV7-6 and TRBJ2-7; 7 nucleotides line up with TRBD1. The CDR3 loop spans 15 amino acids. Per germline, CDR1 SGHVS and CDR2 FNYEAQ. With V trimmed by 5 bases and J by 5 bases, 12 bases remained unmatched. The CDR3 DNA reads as TGTGCCAGCAGCCTAAAACAGGGGCTCCGCCACGAGCAGTACTTC. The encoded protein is CASSLKQGLRHEQYF.

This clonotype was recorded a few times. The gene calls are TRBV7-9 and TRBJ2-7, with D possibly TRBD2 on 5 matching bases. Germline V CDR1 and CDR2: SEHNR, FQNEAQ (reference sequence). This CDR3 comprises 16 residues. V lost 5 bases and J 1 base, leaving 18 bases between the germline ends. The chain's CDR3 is CASSLPMVGGSYEQYF. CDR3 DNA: TGTGCCAGCAGCCTCCCTATGGTTGGCGGGTCCTACGAGCAGTACTTC.

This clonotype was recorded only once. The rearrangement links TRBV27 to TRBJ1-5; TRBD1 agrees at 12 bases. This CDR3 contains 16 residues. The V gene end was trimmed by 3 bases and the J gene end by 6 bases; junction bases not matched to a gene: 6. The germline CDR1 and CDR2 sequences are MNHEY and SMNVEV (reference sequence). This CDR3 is CASSFSGQGAGQPQHF. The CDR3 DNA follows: TGTGCCAGCAGTTTCTCGGGACAGGGGGCCGGTCAGCCCCAGCATTTT.

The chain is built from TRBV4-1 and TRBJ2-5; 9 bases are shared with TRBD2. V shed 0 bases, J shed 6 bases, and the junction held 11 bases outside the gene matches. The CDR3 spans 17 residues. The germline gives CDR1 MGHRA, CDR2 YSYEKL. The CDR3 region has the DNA TGCGCCAGCAGCCAAGATAGGGCGGGAGGGAGAGTGAAGACCCAGTACTTC. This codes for CASSQDRAGGRVKTQYF.

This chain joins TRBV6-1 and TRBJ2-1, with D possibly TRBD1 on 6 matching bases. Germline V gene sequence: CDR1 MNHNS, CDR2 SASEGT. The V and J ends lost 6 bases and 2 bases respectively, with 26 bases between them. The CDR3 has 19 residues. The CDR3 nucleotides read TGTGCCAGCAGGGGCCAATACCCTCAGGGGCGAGGGCCCTACAATGAGCAGTTCTTC. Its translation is CASRGQYPQGRGPYNEQFF.

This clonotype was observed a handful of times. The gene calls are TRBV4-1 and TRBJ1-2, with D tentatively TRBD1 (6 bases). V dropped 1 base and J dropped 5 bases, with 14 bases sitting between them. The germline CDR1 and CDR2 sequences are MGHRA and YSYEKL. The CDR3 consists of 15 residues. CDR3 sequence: CASSQGSGGGYGYTF. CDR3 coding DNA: TGCGCCAGCAGCCAAGGTTCAGGAGGGGGGTATGGCTACACCTTC.

The chain's CDR3 is CASSGASYEQFF. CDR3 nucleotide sequence: TGTGCCAGCAGTGGGGCATCGTATGAGCAGTTCTTC. The chain carries TRBV27 and TRBJ2-1, with a weak D call TRBD1 (5 bases). Germline CDR1 MNHEY, CDR2 SMNVEV (reference sequence). The CDR3 loop spans 12 amino acids. The V end was cut by 5 bases, the J end by 8 bases, with 10 bases between.

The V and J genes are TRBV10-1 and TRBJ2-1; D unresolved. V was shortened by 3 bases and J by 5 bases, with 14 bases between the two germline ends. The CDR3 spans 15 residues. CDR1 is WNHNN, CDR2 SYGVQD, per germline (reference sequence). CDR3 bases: TGCGCCAGCAGTGAAGGGCGGATCACAGACAATGAGCAGTTCTTC. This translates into CASSEGRITDNEQFF.

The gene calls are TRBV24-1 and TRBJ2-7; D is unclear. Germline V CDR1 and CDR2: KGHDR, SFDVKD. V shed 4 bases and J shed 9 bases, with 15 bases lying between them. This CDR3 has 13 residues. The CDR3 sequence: CATSDPDTGRQYF. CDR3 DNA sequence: TGTGCCACCAGTGACCCTGACACCGGAAGGCAGTACTTC.

CDR3 in DNA: TGTGCCAGCAGTGCCGGGACAGGGGGGATCCTCTACGAGCAGTACTTC. Its protein product is CASSAGTGGILYEQYF. The genes are TRBV2 and TRBJ2-7; 11 bases agree with TRBD1. The CDR3 length is 16 residues. V gave up 4 bases and J gave up 3 bases; unmatched junction bases: 8. Germline loops: CDR1 SNHLY, CDR2 FYNNEI.

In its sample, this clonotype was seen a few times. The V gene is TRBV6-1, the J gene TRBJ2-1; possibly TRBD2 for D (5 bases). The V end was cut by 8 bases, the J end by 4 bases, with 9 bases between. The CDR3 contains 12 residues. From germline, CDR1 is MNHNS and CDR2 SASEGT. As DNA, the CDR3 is TGTGCCAGCCGGTGGGAGTACAATGAGCAGTTCTTC. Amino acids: CASRWEYNEQFF.

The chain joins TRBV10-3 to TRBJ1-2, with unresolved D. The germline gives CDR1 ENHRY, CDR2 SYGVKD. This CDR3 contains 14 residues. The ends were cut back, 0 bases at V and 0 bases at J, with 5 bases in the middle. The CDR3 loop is CAISESTANYGYTF. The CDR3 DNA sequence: TGTGCCATCAGTGAGTCGACGGCTAACTATGGCTACACCTTC.

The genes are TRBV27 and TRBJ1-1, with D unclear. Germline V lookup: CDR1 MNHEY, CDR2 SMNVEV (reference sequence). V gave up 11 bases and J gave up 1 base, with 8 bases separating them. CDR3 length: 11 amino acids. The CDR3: CAALSNTEAFF. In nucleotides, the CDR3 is TGTGCCGCCCTTTCGAACACTGAAGCTTTCTTT.

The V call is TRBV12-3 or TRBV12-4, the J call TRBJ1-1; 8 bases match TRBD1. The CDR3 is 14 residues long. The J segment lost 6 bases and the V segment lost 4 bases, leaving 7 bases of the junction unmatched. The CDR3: CASSSGQGGPEAFF. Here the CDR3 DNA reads TGTGCCAGCAGTTCCGGACAGGGTGGGCCTGAAGCTTTCTTT.

CDR3 loop: CSARESGGYTF. CDR3 bases: TGCAGTGCTAGAGAGTCCGGGGGCTACACCTTC. This chain links TRBV20-1 with TRBJ1-2, with D unclear. This CDR3 is 11 amino acids long. V shed 0 bases and J shed 8 bases, with 7 bases lying between them. Germline values: CDR1 DFQATT, CDR2 SNEGSKA (reference sequence).

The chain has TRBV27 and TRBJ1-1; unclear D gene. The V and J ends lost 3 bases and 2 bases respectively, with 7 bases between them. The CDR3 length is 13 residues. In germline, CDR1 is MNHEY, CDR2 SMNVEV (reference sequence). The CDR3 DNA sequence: TGTGCCAGCAGTTTCGGCTTTAACACTGAAGCTTTCTTT. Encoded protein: CASSFGFNTEAFF.

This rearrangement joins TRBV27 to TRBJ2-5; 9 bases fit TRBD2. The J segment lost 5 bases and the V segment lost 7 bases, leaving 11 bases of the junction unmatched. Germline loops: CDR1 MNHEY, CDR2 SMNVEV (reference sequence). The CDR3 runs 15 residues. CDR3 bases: TGTGCCAGCAAGCCGTCGTGGCTAGCGGGGGAGACCCAGTACTTC. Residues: CASKPSWLAGETQYF.

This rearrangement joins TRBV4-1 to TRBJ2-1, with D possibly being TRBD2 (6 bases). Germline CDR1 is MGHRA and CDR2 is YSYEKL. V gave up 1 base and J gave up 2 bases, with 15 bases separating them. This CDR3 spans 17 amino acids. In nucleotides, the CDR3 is TGCGCCAGCAGCCAAGCCCCTCCGGGACTCGCCTACAATGAGCAGTTCTTC. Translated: CASSQAPPGLAYNEQFF.

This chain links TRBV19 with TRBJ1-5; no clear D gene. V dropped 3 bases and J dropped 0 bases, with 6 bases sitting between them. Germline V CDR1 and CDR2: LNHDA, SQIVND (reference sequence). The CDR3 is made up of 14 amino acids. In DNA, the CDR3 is TGTGCCAGTAGTATCGACGTTAGCAATCAGCCCCAGCATTTT. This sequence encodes CASSIDVSNQPQHF.